These T cell receptor beta chains were read from a single sample in a study of blood T cell repertoires in COVID-19. Assay: immunoSEQ multiplex PCR; the TCRdb copy retains only in-frame clones and omits some. Seen here are about 24,000 clones, roughly 74% observed once, and the top ten hold approximately 7%. Sequencing was done on a sample of peripheral blood. Receptors originate from a man in his fifties with COVID-19, enrolled during active disease. Both conserved end residues are part of each CDR3. The D gene is left open where the match is weak. Clone size is shown for a subset of rows, as once, few, many or a class of expanded clone.

>TRBD2|NA|TRBV20-1|TRBJ2-5
CSASGSPKTSGGALETQYF
TGCAGTGCTAGTGGATCACCCAAGACTAGCGGGGGGGCCTTGGAGACCCAGTACTTC
>TRBD1|NA|TRBV18|TRBJ1-2
CASSPGQGAQGYTF
TGTGCCAGCTCACCCGGACAGGGGGCTCAAGGCTACACCTTC
>NA|NA|TRBV5-1|TRBJ2-7
CASRALNMEAYEQYF
TGCGCCAGCCGAGCCCTCAACATGGAGGCCTACGAGCAGTACTTC
>TRBD1|once|TRBV6-5|TRBJ1-1
CASMTDRGTEAFF
TGTGCCAGCATGACGGACAGGGGCACTGAAGCTTTCTTT
>TRBD2|NA|TRBV5-6|TRBJ2-3
CASRGVTSSTQYF
TGTGCCAGCAGGGGAGTGACTAGCTCTACGCAGTATTTT
>TRBD1|NA|TRBV30|TRBJ2-5
CAWSRTLTGAETQYF
TGTGCCTGGAGCCGGACTTTGACAGGGGCAGAGACCCAGTACTTC
>NA|few|TRBV3-1/TRBV3-2|TRBJ1-3
CASSQEFGVSGNTIYF
TGTGCCAGCAGCCAAGAATTTGGAGTTTCTGGAAACACCATATATTTT
>NA|NA|TRBV24-1|TRBJ1-6
CATSDYTGTYNSPLHF
TGTGCCACCAGTGACTATACAGGGACCTATAATTCACCCCTCCACTTT
>NA|NA|TRBV28|TRBJ1-5
CASSLSEGGNQPQHF
TGTGCCAGCAGTTTGTCGGAGGGTGGCAATCAGCCCCAGCATTTT
>TRBD1|NA|TRBV11-2|TRBJ2-5
CASSGQGPQETQYF
TGTGCCAGCAGCGGACAGGGGCCTCAAGAGACCCAGTACTTC
>NA|NA|TRBV10-2|TRBJ1-2
CASSPGGRTNYGYTF
TGCGCCAGCAGTCCCGGAGGGAGGACTAACTATGGCTACACCTTC
>TRBD2|NA|TRBV6-5|TRBJ2-2
CASSPLAGATGELFF
TGTGCCAGCAGTCCTTTAGCGGGAGCGACCGGGGAGCTGTTTTTT
>TRBD2|NA|TRBV5-1|TRBJ2-7
CASSVAGDSYEQYF
TGCGCCAGCAGCGTAGCGGGGGATTCCTACGAGCAGTACTTC
>NA|few|TRBV6-5|TRBJ2-1
CASTLPQGHEQFF
TGTGCCAGCACCCTACCACAGGGCCATGAGCAGTTCTTC
>TRBD2|NA|TRBV19|TRBJ2-1
CASSIRLAGVYEQFF
TGTGCCAGTAGTATTCGACTAGCGGGAGTCTATGAGCAGTTCTTC
>NA|NA|TRBV15|TRBJ1-1
CATSRDPSEALNTEAFF
TGTGCCACCAGTAGAGATCCCTCCGAGGCACTGAACACTGAAGCTTTCTTT
>TRBD2|NA|TRBV9|TRBJ2-1
CASSVDGGSSYNEQFF
TGTGCCAGCAGCGTAGATGGCGGGAGCTCCTACAATGAGCAGTTCTTC
>TRBD1|few|TRBV18|TRBJ1-2
CASSPEGTGVGYTF
TGTGCCAGCTCACCGGAAGGGACAGGGGTCGGCTACACCTTC
>NA|NA|TRBV5-1|TRBJ2-1
CASSLRTLATMTGKQFF
TGCGCCAGCAGCCTCCGAACCCTAGCTACAATGACCGGGAAGCAGTTCTTC
>NA|NA|TRBV10-1|TRBJ2-3
CASSEQRTDTQYF
TGCGCCAGCAGTGAGCAGAGGACAGATACGCAGTATTTT
>NA|NA|TRBV5-4|TRBJ1-5
CASSLDSNQPQHF
TGTGCCAGCAGTCTAGATAGCAATCAGCCCCAGCATTTT
>TRBD1|NA|TRBV2|TRBJ2-2
CASSDTGVGELFF
TGTGCCAGCAGCGATACAGGGGTCGGGGAGCTGTTTTTT
>TRBD1|few|TRBV19|TRBJ1-5
CASSIGTGINQPQHF
TGTGCCAGTAGTATAGGGACAGGAATCAATCAGCCCCAGCATTTT
>NA|NA|TRBV6-4|TRBJ2-7
CASIWAPRYF
TGTGCCAGCATTTGGGCCCCCCGGTACTTC
>NA|NA|TRBV2|TRBJ1-2
CASSETYGYTF
TGTGCCAGCAGTGAGACTTATGGCTACACCTTC
>TRBD1|few|TRBV6-4|TRBJ1-5
CASFSLTGGYDQPQHF
TGTGCCAGTTTTTCTCTGACAGGGGGCTACGATCAGCCCCAGCATTTT
>TRBD1|NA|TRBV6-5|TRBJ1-5
CASSNRQGRNQPQHF
TGTGCCAGCAGTAACCGACAGGGAAGGAATCAGCCCCAGCATTTT
>NA|NA|TRBV11-2|TRBJ2-3
CASSHGTPSTDTQYF
TGTGCCAGCAGCCATGGGACTCCAAGCACAGATACGCAGTATTTT
>NA|NA|TRBV7-3|TRBJ1-1
CASSLTGDDTEAFF
TGTGCCAGCAGCTTAACAGGAGACGACACTGAAGCTTTCTTT
>NA|few|TRBV5-8|TRBJ1-5
CASSLGFFEGNQPQHF
TGTGCCAGCAGCTTGGGGTTTTTTGAGGGCAATCAGCCCCAGCATTTT
>NA|NA|TRBV11-3|TRBJ1-6
CASSRSRGAYNSPLHF
TGTGCCAGCAGTCGAAGCCGTGGAGCCTATAATTCACCCCTCCACTTT
>NA|few|TRBV6-1|TRBJ1-4
CASSDTADEKLFF
TGTGCCAGCAGTGATACGGCGGATGAAAAACTGTTTTTT
>TRBD1|few|TRBV11-2|TRBJ2-7
CASSLGTGPYEQYF
TGTGCCAGCAGCTTGGGGACAGGGCCCTACGAGCAGTACTTC
>NA|NA|TRBV3-1/TRBV3-2|TRBJ1-6
CASSQRADSPLHF
TGTGCCAGCAGCCAGAGGGCCGATTCACCCCTCCACTTT
>NA|NA|TRBV3-1/TRBV3-2|TRBJ2-1
CASSPIGNEQFF
TGTGCCAGCAGCCCCATCGGGAATGAGCAGTTCTTC
>TRBD2|NA|TRBV4-1|TRBJ2-1
CASSQDGRASYNEQFF
TGCGCCAGCAGCCAAGACGGGAGGGCCTCCTACAATGAGCAGTTCTTC
>NA|NA|TRBV7-2|TRBJ2-5
CASSPGPDPRGTQYF
TGTGCCAGCAGCCCGGGGCCCGATCCCAGGGGGACCCAGTACTTC
>NA|NA|TRBV10-3|TRBJ2-3
CAIKEGGTDTQYF
TGTGCCATCAAGGAGGGGGGGACAGATACGCAGTATTTT
>NA|NA|TRBV5-1|TRBJ2-5
CASSSQGGGPKETQYF
TGCGCCAGCAGCTCCCAGGGTGGAGGGCCCAAAGAGACCCAGTACTTC
>NA|NA|TRBV9|TRBJ1-2
CASSVARTGPYGYTF
TGTGCCAGCAGCGTAGCTAGGACTGGCCCTTATGGCTACACCTTC
>TRBD2|NA|TRBV24-1|TRBJ2-7
CATSDQGLTLGEQYF
TGTGCCACCAGTGACCAGGGACTAACTCTCGGGGAGCAGTACTTC
>NA|NA|TRBV10-1|TRBJ2-5
CASSDNGETQYF
TGCGCCAGCAGTGACAACGGGGAGACCCAGTACTTC
>NA|NA|TRBV19|TRBJ1-5
CASSLGGAFSNQPQHF
TGTGCCAGTAGTCTCGGAGGGGCTTTCAGCAATCAGCCCCAGCATTTT
>TRBD2|NA|TRBV10-2|TRBJ2-5
CATRLAGGQETQYF
TGCGCCACAAGACTAGCGGGGGGTCAAGAGACCCAGTACTTC
>NA|NA|TRBV20-1|TRBJ1-1
CSASPPSGEGTEAFF
TGCAGTGCTAGTCCTCCGTCGGGGGAGGGAACTGAAGCTTTCTTT
>NA|NA|TRBV5-1|TRBJ2-1
CASSLGESSYNEQFF
TGCGCCAGCAGCTTGGGGGAGAGCTCCTACAATGAGCAGTTCTTC
>NA|NA|TRBV5-5|TRBJ1-3
CASSLVAGTGNTIYF
TGTGCCAGCAGCTTGGTGGCGGGTACTGGAAACACCATATATTTT
>NA|NA|TRBV10-3|TRBJ1-1
CAISESRGGGMNTEAFF
TGTGCCATCAGTGAGTCGAGGGGGGGCGGCATGAACACTGAAGCTTTCTTT
>NA|NA|TRBV2|TRBJ2-3
CASRRDTQYF
TGTGCCAGCAGGAGAGATACGCAGTATTTT
>NA|NA|TRBV19|TRBJ2-1
CASSIGLPNEQFF
TGTGCCAGTAGTATAGGGCTGCCTAATGAGCAGTTCTTC
>NA|NA|TRBV7-9|TRBJ2-7
CASSPPSLRWPYEQYF
TGTGCCAGCAGCCCTCCGAGTCTGCGGTGGCCCTACGAGCAGTACTTC
>TRBD1|NA|TRBV7-3|TRBJ1-2
CASSSWTGLSMSGYTF
TGTGCCAGCAGCTCCTGGACAGGCCTCTCTATGAGTGGCTACACCTTC
>NA|NA|TRBV5-8|TRBJ2-7
CASSLLYTYEQYF
TGTGCCAGCAGCCTCCTATATACCTACGAGCAGTACTTC
>TRBD1|few|TRBV6-6|TRBJ1-5
CASSNRQGSNQPQHF
TGTGCCAGCAGTAATCGACAGGGTAGCAATCAGCCCCAGCATTTT
>NA|NA|TRBV6-1|TRBJ1-2
CASSEGMAGDGYTF
TGTGCCAGCAGTGAGGGAATGGCGGGGGATGGCTACACCTTC
>TRBD1|NA|TRBV4-1|TRBJ1-2
CASSQDGQGNYGYTF
TGCGCCAGCAGCCAAGACGGACAGGGGAACTATGGCTACACCTTC
>TRBD2|NA|TRBV4-2|TRBJ2-4
CASSQEGSGLGNIQYF
TGTGCCAGCAGCCAAGAGGGTTCGGGACTAGGAAACATTCAGTACTTC
>TRBD1|NA|TRBV7-3|TRBJ2-7
CASSLGTGAYEQYF
TGTGCCAGCAGCTTAGGTACAGGGGCCTACGAGCAGTACTTC
>TRBD1|NA|TRBV10-2|TRBJ1-2
CASTLGQGGYGYTF
TGCGCCAGCACCTTGGGACAGGGGGGCTATGGCTACACCTTC